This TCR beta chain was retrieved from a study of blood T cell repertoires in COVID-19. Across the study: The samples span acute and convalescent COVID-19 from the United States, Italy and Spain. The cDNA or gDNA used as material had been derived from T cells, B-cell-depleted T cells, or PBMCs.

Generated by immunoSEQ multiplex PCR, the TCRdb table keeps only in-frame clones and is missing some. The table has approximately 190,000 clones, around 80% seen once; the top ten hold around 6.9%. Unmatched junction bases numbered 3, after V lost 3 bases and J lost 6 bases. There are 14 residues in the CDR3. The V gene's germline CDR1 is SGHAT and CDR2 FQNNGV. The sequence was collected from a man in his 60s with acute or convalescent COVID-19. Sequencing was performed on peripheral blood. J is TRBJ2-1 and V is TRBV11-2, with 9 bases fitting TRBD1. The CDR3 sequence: CASSFGTGSNEQFF. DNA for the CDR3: TGTGCCAGCAGCTTCGGGACAGGGTCCAATGAGCAGTTCTTC. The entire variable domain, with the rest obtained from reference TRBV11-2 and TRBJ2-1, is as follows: EAGVAQSPRYKIIEKRQSVAFWCNPISGHATLYWYQQILGQGPKLLIQFQNNGVVDDSQLPKDRFSAERLKGVDSTLKIQPAKLEDSAVYLCASSFGTGSNEQFFGPGTRLTVL.